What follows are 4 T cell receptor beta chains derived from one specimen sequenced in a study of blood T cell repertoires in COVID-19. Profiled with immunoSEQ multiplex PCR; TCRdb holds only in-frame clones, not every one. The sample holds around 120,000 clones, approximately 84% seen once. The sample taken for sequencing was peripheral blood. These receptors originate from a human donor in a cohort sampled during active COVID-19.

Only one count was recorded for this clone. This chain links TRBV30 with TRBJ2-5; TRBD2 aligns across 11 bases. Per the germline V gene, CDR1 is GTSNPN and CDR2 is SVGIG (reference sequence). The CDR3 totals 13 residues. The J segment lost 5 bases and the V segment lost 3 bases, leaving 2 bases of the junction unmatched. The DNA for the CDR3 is TGTGCCTGGAGGAGACTAGCGGGGGAGACCCAGTACTTC. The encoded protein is CAWRRLAGETQYF.

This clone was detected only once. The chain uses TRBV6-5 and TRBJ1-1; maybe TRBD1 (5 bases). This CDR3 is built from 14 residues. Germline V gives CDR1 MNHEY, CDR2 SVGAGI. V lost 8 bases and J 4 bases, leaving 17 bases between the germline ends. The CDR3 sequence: CASSREGQSTEAFF. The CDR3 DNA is TGTGCCAGCTCCCGGGAGGGGCAGTCCACTGAAGCTTTCTTT.

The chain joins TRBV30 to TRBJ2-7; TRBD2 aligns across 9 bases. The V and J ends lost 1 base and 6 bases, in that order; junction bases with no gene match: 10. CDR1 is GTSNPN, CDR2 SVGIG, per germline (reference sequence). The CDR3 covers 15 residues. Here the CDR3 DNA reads TGTGCCTGGAGTGCCCTTCTAGCGGGGACTGGCGAGCAGTACTTC. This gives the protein CAWSALLAGTGEQYF.

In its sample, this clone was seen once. For the CDR3, the DNA is TGTGCCAGCAGACCTCCAGGGGGCAATGAGCAGTTCTTC. Amino acid sequence: CASRPPGGNEQFF. The chain has TRBV6-5 and TRBJ2-1; 7 nucleotides align to TRBD1. Trimming removed 6 bases from V and 6 bases from J; junction bases left unmatched: 5. CDR3 length: 13 residues. Germline V CDR1 and CDR2: MNHEY, SVGAGI.